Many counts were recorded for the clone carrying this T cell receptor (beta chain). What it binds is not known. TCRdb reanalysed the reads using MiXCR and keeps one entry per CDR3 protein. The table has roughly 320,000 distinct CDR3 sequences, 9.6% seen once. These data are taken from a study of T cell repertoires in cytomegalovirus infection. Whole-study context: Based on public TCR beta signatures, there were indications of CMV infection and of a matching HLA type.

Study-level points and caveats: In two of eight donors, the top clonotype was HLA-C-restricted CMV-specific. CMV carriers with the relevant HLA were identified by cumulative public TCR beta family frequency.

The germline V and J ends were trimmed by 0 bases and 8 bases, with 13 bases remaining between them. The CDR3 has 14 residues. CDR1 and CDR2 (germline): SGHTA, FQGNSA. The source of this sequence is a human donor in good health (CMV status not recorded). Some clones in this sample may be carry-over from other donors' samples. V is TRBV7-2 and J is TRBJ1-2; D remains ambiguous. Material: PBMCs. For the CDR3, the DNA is TGTGCCAGCAGCTTAGCGTCTCAGGCTTTGGGCTACACCTTC. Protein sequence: CASSLASQALGYTF.